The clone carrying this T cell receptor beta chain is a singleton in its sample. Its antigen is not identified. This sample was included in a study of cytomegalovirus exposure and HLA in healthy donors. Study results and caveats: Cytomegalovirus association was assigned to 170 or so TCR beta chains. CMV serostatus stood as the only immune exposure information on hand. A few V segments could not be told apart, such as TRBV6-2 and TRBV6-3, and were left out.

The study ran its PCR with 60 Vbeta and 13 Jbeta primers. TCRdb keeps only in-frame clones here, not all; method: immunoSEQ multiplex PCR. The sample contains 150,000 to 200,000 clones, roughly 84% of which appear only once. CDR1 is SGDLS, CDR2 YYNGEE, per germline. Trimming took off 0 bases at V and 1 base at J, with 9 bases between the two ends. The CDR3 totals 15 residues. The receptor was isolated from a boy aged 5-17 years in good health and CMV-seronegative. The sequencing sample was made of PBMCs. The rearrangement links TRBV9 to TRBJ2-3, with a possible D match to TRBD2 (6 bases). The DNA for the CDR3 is TGTGCCAGCAGCGTAGAGGGACTTCGCACAGATACGCAGTATTTT. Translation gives CASSVEGLRTDTQYF.